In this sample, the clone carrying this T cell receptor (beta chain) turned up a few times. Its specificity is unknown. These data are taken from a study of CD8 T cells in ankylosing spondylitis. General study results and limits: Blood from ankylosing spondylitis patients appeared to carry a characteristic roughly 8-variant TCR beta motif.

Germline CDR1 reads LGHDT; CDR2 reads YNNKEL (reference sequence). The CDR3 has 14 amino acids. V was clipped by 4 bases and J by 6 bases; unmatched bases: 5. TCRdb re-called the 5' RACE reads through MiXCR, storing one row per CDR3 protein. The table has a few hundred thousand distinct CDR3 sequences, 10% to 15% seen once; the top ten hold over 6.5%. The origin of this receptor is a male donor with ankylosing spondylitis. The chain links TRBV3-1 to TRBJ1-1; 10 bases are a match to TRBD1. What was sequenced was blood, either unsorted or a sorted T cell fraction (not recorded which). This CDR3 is CASSRQGAGAEAFF. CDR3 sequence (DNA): TGTGCCAGCAGCCGACAGGGGGCGGGCGCTGAAGCTTTCTTT.